The 24 T cell receptor beta chains listed next were all sequenced from one sample in a study of Graves' ophthalmopathy and Graves' hyperthyroidism. Amplification from RNA transcripts yielded the TCR beta CDR3 regions. The library came from an HTBI-primed first-round RT-PCR and a second-round multiplex PCR. TCRdb re-called the multiplex PCR reads through MiXCR, storing one row per CDR3 protein. The data show roughly 610,000 distinct CDR3 sequences, with 20% to 25% seen just once and about 6.6% held by the top ten. Sequencing input: peripheral blood. Receptors originate from a young woman with stable Graves' hyperthyroidism. Some clones in this sample may be carry-over from other donors' samples.

This clonotype has ten or more counts. The chain couples TRBV19 to TRBJ2-5, with D perhaps given as TRBD1 or TRBD2 (6 bases each). The V gene lost 5 bases and the J gene lost 5 bases, with 18 bases spanning the gap. The CDR3 is 15 amino acids. Germline V gene sequence: CDR1 LNHDA, CDR2 SQIVND (reference sequence). CDR3 bases: TGTGCCAGTAGTGCCGGATGGGGGGCAATTGAGACCCAGTACTTC. Amino acid sequence: CASSAGWGAIETQYF.

This clonotype was picked up many times. V is TRBV10-1 and J is TRBJ1-2, with 8 bases lining up with TRBD1. The germline V gene encodes CDR1 WNHNN and CDR2 SYGVQD (reference sequence). J lost 7 bases, V lost 10 bases, and 11 bases had no gene match. The CDR3 covers 13 residues. This CDR3 is CATIPTGEGGYTF. In DNA form, the CDR3 reads TGCGCCACCATACCGACAGGGGAGGGTGGCTACACCTTC.

At least ten counts were recorded for this clonotype. This chain joins TRBV6-1 and TRBJ1-5, with D tentatively TRBD1 (6 bases). V lost 6 bases and J lost 4, with 19 bases in between. Germline CDR1 reads MNHNS; CDR2 reads SASEGT. The CDR3 sequence is 16 residues long. Written as DNA, the CDR3 is TGTGCCAGCAGGCCGCGGGGGCGAGCCGATAATCAGCCCCAGCATTTT. Residues: CASRPRGRADNQPQHF.

The chain has TRBV28 and TRBJ1-5; D gene unclear. The germline gives CDR1 MDHEN, CDR2 SYDVKM. V was shortened by 3 bases and J by 2 bases, with 11 bases between the two germline ends. The CDR3 has 15 amino acids. The CDR3 DNA sequence: TGTGCCAGCAGTTTTCCAGTAGACGGCAATCAGCCCCAGCATTTT. Its translation: CASSFPVDGNQPQHF.

The chain couples TRBV20-1 to TRBJ2-7; tentative D call: TRBD2 (6 bases). V dropped 5 bases and J dropped 0 bases, with 14 bases sitting between them. CDR3 length: 14 amino acids. Germline V gene lookup returns CDR1 DFQATT and CDR2 SNEGSKA (reference sequence). CDR3 amino acids: CSAGDWGTSYEQYF. CDR3 DNA: TGCAGTGCTGGGGACTGGGGGACCTCCTACGAGCAGTACTTC.

This clonotype was counted many times. The junction departs from the called germline gene at one end, perhaps through a read error. The chain carries TRBV6-5 and TRBJ2-4, with D hard to call. The length of the CDR3 is 17 residues. Germline values: CDR1 MNHEY, CDR2 SVGAGI. The CDR3 region is CASRSDLSASAKNIKYF. DNA of the CDR3: TGTGCCAGCCGTTCTGACCTTTCGGCATCAGCCAAAAACATTAAGTACTTC.

This clonotype appeared many times. The J gene is TRBJ2-2, the V gene TRBV6-1; D gene unclear. Per germline, CDR1 MNHNS and CDR2 SASEGT. V was cut by 7 bases and J by 3 bases, with 6 bases left in between. The CDR3 spans 12 residues. The CDR3 nucleotides read TGTGCCAGCAACGACGACACCGGGGAGCTGTTTTTT. Its protein product is CASNDDTGELFF.

In this sample, this clonotype turned up many times. Being one base from a much bigger clone, this may be a read error. The chain couples TRBV12-3 or TRBV12-4 to TRBJ1-1; a possible D gene is TRBD1 (5 bases). The V and J ends lost 7 bases and 0 bases respectively, with 15 bases between them. The CDR3 covers 15 residues. The CDR3 protein is CASTRDGVMNTEAFF. Here the CDR3 DNA reads TGTGCCAGCACCCGGGACGGGGTGATGAACACTGAAGCTTTCTTT.

This clonotype was counted many times. The chain employs TRBV18 and TRBJ1-3; weak D call: TRBD1 (5 bases). The germline V gene encodes CDR1 KGHSH and CDR2 LQKENI. Trimming stripped 0 bases from V and 2 bases from J, with 8 bases between. CDR3 length: 15 residues. The CDR3 loop reads CASSPPGATGNTIYF. The CDR3 region has the DNA TGTGCCAGCTCACCACCTGGGGCGACTGGAAACACCATATATTTT. The whole variable domain, filled in from reference TRBV18 and TRBJ1-3, reads NAGVMQNPRHLVRRRGQEARLRCSPMKGHSHVYWYRQLPEEGLKFMVYLQKENIIDESGMPKERFSAEFPKEGPSILRIQQVVRGDSAAYFCASSPPGATGNTIYFGEGSWLTVV.

The chain recombines TRBV11-1 with TRBJ1-2; D not certain. CDR3 size: 17 residues. The germline gives CDR1 SGHAT, CDR2 FQDESV (reference sequence). Trimming removed 1 base at V and 0 bases at J, with 15 bases between. This CDR3 is CASSLGLSVGANYGYTF. The CDR3 DNA sequence: TGTGCCAGCAGCTTAGGATTGTCGGTCGGGGCTAACTATGGCTACACCTTC.

This clonotype has a handful of counts. A much larger clone lies one base from this, so it may be a read error. V gene TRBV28 combines with J gene TRBJ2-4; D uncertain. CDR1 MDHEN and CDR2 SYDVKM come from the germline V gene. The CDR3 spans 17 residues. In DNA, the CDR3 is TGTGCCAGCAGTTTGGACGGCGGACCAGGTTTCGGTAACATTAAGTACTTC. This gives the protein CASSLDGGPGFGNIKYF.

This clonotype was seen many times. V gene TRBV4-1 combines with J gene TRBJ1-2, with TRBD1 identical over 8 bases. V gave up 1 base and J gave up 4 bases; unmatched junction bases: 8. CDR3 length: 16 amino acids. The V gene's germline CDR1 is MGHRA and CDR2 YSYEKL. The CDR3 loop is CASSQGHSQGAYGYTF. The DNA of the CDR3 is TGCGCCAGCAGCCAAGGCCATTCTCAGGGGGCCTATGGCTACACCTTC.

This clonotype was detected ten times or more. DNA of the CDR3: TGTGCCTGGAGCCCTTCAGGGAATGGCTACACCTTC. This sequence encodes CAWSPSGNGYTF. The chain combines TRBV30 with TRBJ1-2; possibly TRBD1 for D (5 bases). V was shortened by 3 bases and J by 6 bases, with 11 bases between the two germline ends. The length of the CDR3 is 12 residues. Germline V gene sequence: CDR1 GTSNPN, CDR2 SVGIG (reference sequence).

This clonotype was recorded a few times. The chain uses TRBV20-1 and TRBJ2-7; TRBD2 aligns across 14 bases. The CDR3 is made up of 15 amino acids. The germline V gene has CDR1 DFQATT and CDR2 SNEGSKA (reference sequence). V lost 3 bases and J lost 4; bases outside the gene matches: 5. CDR3 nucleotides: TGCAGTGCTAGGACTAGCGGGGGGGTCATGTACGAGCAGTACTTC. It translates to CSARTSGGVMYEQYF.

The sample holds a few counts of this clonotype. The rearrangement uses TRBV5-1 and TRBJ1-2; possible D gene TRBD1, 6 bases. V lost 4 bases, J lost 2 bases, and 21 bases lay in between. This CDR3 has 17 residues. Germline-derived CDR1 and CDR2 are SGHRS and YFSETQ. The CDR3 DNA follows: TGCGCCAGCAGCCTCGCCAATACTCCAGGGGACAACTATGGCTACACCTTC. Translation gives CASSLANTPGDNYGYTF.

Of note for this clonotype: A clone one base away is much larger, so this may be a read error. The V gene is TRBV5-1, the J gene TRBJ2-7, with 9 bases identical to TRBD1. CDR1 is SGHRS and CDR2 is YFSETQ in the germline V gene. CDR3 length: 14 amino acids. The J segment lost 2 bases and the V segment lost 3 bases, leaving 3 bases of the junction unmatched. DNA for the CDR3: TGCGCCAGCAGCTGGGGACAGGGACCCTACGAGCAGTACTTC. Protein sequence: CASSWGQGPYEQYF.

This clonotype occurred many times. The chain carries TRBV7-2 and TRBJ2-5, with 7 positions matching TRBD1. V lost 5 bases and J lost 5; bases outside the gene matches: 8. The CDR3 has 14 amino acids. CDR1 is SGHTA, CDR2 FQGNSA, per germline. For the CDR3, the DNA is TGTGCCAGCAGCGCCACGACAGGGAAGGAGACCCAGTACTTC. Protein product: CASSATTGKETQYF.

The table lists this clonotype with many counts. This chain connects TRBV5-1 to TRBJ2-7; D may be TRBD1 (5 bases). Germline V gene sequence: CDR1 SGHRS, CDR2 YFSETQ. The V gene lost 7 bases and the J gene lost 7 bases, with 12 bases spanning the gap. The CDR3 has 11 amino acids. CDR3 bases: TGCGCCAGCCGGGCCGCAGGGGAGCAGTACTTC. This translates into CASRAAGEQYF.

This clonotype was counted many times. The CDR3 loop reads CASSHVFGFNYEQYF. CDR3 bases: TGTGCCAGCAGCCATGTTTTTGGATTCAACTACGAGCAGTACTTC. The chain employs TRBV7-2 and TRBJ2-7, with D unclear. Germline CDR1 SGHTA, CDR2 FQGNSA. There are 15 residues in the CDR3. V was shortened by 5 bases and J by 3 bases, with 17 bases between the two germline ends.

This clonotype was found many times. The chain is built from TRBV12-3 or TRBV12-4 and TRBJ1-2; D unclear. The CDR3 loop spans 15 amino acids. Deletions cut 0 bases from V and 7 bases from J, with 15 bases between. The CDR3 here is CASSLALGRPVGYTF. The DNA for the CDR3 is TGTGCCAGCAGTTTAGCGTTGGGTCGGCCCGTTGGCTACACCTTC.

This clonotype was counted only a few times. The chain couples TRBV20-1 to TRBJ1-6; the match to TRBD1 covers 11 bases. The CDR3 has 14 amino acids. The germline V gene encodes CDR1 DFQATT and CDR2 SNEGSKA (reference sequence). Trimming at V came to 5 bases and at J to 4 bases, leaving 1 base not matched to a gene. The CDR3: CSAGQGAYNSPLHF. The CDR3 DNA follows: TGCAGTGCTGGACAGGGGGCTTATAATTCACCCCTCCACTTT.

This clonotype was seen at least ten times. The rearrangement joins TRBV7-9 to TRBJ1-2, with D maybe TRBD1 (6 bases). The germline V and J ends were trimmed by 4 bases and 4 bases, with 16 bases remaining between them. This CDR3 spans 15 amino acids. CDR1 SEHNR and CDR2 FQNEAQ come from the germline V gene (reference sequence). As DNA, the CDR3 is TGTGCCAGCAGCTCACCTCAGGGGTCGGCCTATGGCTACACCTTC. Encoded protein: CASSSPQGSAYGYTF. Using reference TRBV7-9 and TRBJ1-2 for the parts outside the CDR3, the full variable domain is DTGVSQNPRHKITKRGQNVTFRCDPISEHNRLYWYRQTLGQGPEFLTYFQNEAQLEKSRLLSDRFSAERPKGSFSTLEIQRTEQGDSAMYLCASSSPQGSAYGYTFGSGTRLTVV.

To note about this clonotype: The junction shows a germline mismatch at one end, possibly a read error. This chain links TRBV11-1 with TRBJ2-2; 7 bases line up with TRBD1. CDR1 and CDR2 from the germline V gene are SGHAT and FQDESV (reference sequence). This CDR3 spans 16 amino acids. The CDR3, as DNA: TGTGCCAGCAGCTTAAGACAGGGAATGAACACCGGGGAGCTGTTGTTT. Translated: CASSLRQGMNTGELLF.

Only a few counts were recorded for this clonotype. The chain uses TRBV7-9 and TRBJ1-2; D possibly corresponds to TRBD1 (6 bases). V was pared by 5 bases and J by 2 bases, with 12 bases between. Germline CDR1 is SEHNR and CDR2 is FQNEAQ (reference sequence). CDR3 length: 14 residues. The DNA of the CDR3 is TGTGCCAGCAGCCCGACCGGGACAAACTATGGCTACACCTTC. As protein: CASSPTGTNYGYTF. The whole variable domain, filled in from reference TRBV7-9 and TRBJ1-2, reads DTGVSQNPRHKITKRGQNVTFRCDPISEHNRLYWYRQTLGQGPEFLTYFQNEAQLEKSRLLSDRFSAERPKGSFSTLEIQRTEQGDSAMYLCASSPTGTNYGYTFGSGTRLTVV.